This T cell receptor beta chain was documented in a study of vaccination and CD4 T cells after COVID-19. The treatment denotes: 10-day PBMC culture with coronavirus spike peptide pools or control peptides (ViraFEST assay). Looked up from germline, CDR1 is SGHTA and CDR2 is FQGTGA. The CDR3 is made up of 13 amino acids. V was pared by 3 bases and J by 0 bases, with 5 bases between. Sequenced with the Oncomine TCR Beta short-read assay was DNA taken from cultured CD4+ T cells. TCRdb recomputed calls from the PCR reads with MiXCR, one row per CDR3 protein. This table holds about 18,000 distinct CDR3 sequences, roughly half found once. This clonotype was recorded a few times. What it recognizes is unknown.

The sample was CD4+ T cells from blood, cultured in vitro. This TCR derives from a human donor who had recovered from COVID-19. The gene calls are TRBV7-3 and TRBJ1-1; D unresolved. CDR3 coding DNA: TGTGCCAGCAGCTTCGATATGAACACTGAAGCTTTCTTT. The encoded protein is CASSFDMNTEAFF. Full variable domain (rest looked up from reference TRBV7-3 and TRBJ1-1): GAGVSQTPSNKVTEKGKYVELRCDPISGHTALYWYRQSLGQGPEFLIYFQGTGAADDSGLPNDRFFAVRPEGSVSTLKIQRTERGDSAVYLCASSFDMNTEAFFGQGTRLTVV.